Listed below are T cell receptor beta chains from one sample, sequenced in a study of cytomegalovirus exposure and HLA in healthy donors. Generated by immunoSEQ multiplex PCR, the TCRdb table keeps only in-frame clones and is missing some. The table records over 200,000 clones, approximately 81% of them present only once. Sequencing was performed on PBMCs. Every receptor here comes from a human donor in good health. The CDR3 runs from the conserved cysteine through the conserved F or W. The D gene is left open where the match is weak. Clone size appears in some rows only: once, few, many, or a class for an expanded clone.

J | V | D | size | CDR3 | DNA
TRBJ2-1 | TRBV4-2 | TRBD2 | - | CASSWRLAGGNEQFF | TGTGCCAGCAGCTGGCGACTAGCGGGAGGGAATGAGCAGTTCTTC
TRBJ1-3 | TRBV7-7 | TRBD1 | - | CASSLSGGNTIYF | TGTGCTAGCAGCTTATCAGGGGGCAACACCATATATTTT
TRBJ1-2 | TRBV15 | - | - | CATSGGGTPANYGYTF | TGTGCCACCAGCGGAGGAGGGACACCAGCTAACTATGGCTACACCTTC
TRBJ2-1 | TRBV18 | - | - | CASSPSTRTKYNEQFF | TGTGCCAGCTCACCATCGACAAGAACCAAATACAATGAGCAGTTCTTC
TRBJ2-1 | TRBV18 | TRBD2 | - | CASSPMSGGYGEQFF | TGTGCCAGCTCACCAATGTCCGGGGGGTACGGTGAGCAGTTCTTC
TRBJ2-2 | TRBV11-3 | TRBD1 | - | CASSPWTGPNTGELFF | TGTGCCAGCAGCCCATGGACAGGGCCGAACACCGGGGAGCTGTTTTTT
TRBJ1-4 | TRBV19 | - | - | CASSPSGRTTNEKLFF | TGTGCCAGTAGTCCAAGCGGACGGACAACTAATGAAAAACTGTTTTTT
TRBJ2-1 | TRBV4-1 | TRBD2 | - | CASSQDRYRTSGTYNEQFF | TGCGCCAGCAGCCAAGATCGGTATCGGACTAGCGGGACGTACAATGAGCAGTTCTTC
TRBJ2-1 | TRBV18 | - | once | CASSPLERSYNEQFF | TGTGCCAGCTCACCACTAGAGAGGTCCTACAATGAGCAGTTCTTC
TRBJ2-7 | TRBV7-9 | TRBD2 | - | CASGGKGGRTTYEQYF | TGTGCCAGCGGGGGGAAGGGCGGGAGGACCACCTACGAGCAGTACTTC
TRBJ2-7 | TRBV7-9 | - | - | CASSLGGRGSYEQYF | TGTGCCAGCAGCTTAGGCGGTCGGGGCTCCTACGAGCAGTACTTC
TRBJ1-1 | TRBV5-4 | - | - | CASSLSLRRLFF | TGTGCCAGCAGCTTGAGCTTGAGGAGGCTTTTCTTT
TRBJ1-4 | TRBV6-1 | - | few | CASSEARGGSVLYEKLFF | TGTGCCAGCAGTGAAGCGCGTGGGGGCTCAGTCTTATATGAAAAACTGTTTTTT
TRBJ2-7 | TRBV10-2 | - | few | CASTRERFYEQYF | TGCGCCAGCACTCGGGAGCGCTTCTACGAGCAGTACTTC
TRBJ1-5 | TRBV19 | - | - | CASSIDLGPRQPQHF | TGTGCCAGTAGTATAGATCTGGGGCCTAGACAGCCCCAGCATTTT
TRBJ2-2 | TRBV5-4 | - | - | CASSEGQYTGELFF | TGTGCCAGCAGCGAAGGACAGTACACCGGGGAGCTGTTTTTT
TRBJ2-1 | TRBV11-3 | - | - | CASSGATSSYNEQFF | TGTGCCAGCAGCGGAGCGACGAGCTCCTACAATGAGCAGTTCTTC
TRBJ2-1 | TRBV27 | - | - | CASSPITGVNNEQFF | TGTGCCAGCAGTCCAATAACGGGGGTAAACAATGAGCAGTTCTTC
TRBJ2-7 | TRBV5-1 | - | - | CASSLGAGRYEQYF | TGCGCCAGCAGCCTGGGGGCAGGTCGCTACGAGCAGTACTTC
TRBJ2-3 | TRBV29-1 | TRBD1 | - | CSVDAGQGIDTQYF | TGCAGCGTTGATGCGGGACAGGGTATAGATACGCAGTATTTT
TRBJ1-4 | TRBV6-5 | TRBD1 | - | CASSYRYRGQDEKLFF | TGTGCCAGCAGTTACAGATACAGGGGGCAAGATGAAAAACTGTTTTTT
TRBJ1-2 | TRBV5-4 | TRBD1 | - | CASSLMGQGGYGYTF | TGTGCCAGCAGCTTGATGGGACAGGGTGGCTATGGCTACACCTTC
TRBJ1-2 | TRBV10-2 | - | - | CASSESGEVEGYTF | TGCGCCAGCAGTGAGTCGGGCGAAGTTGAGGGCTACACCTTC
TRBJ2-3 | TRBV6-6 | TRBD2 | - | CASINLVAGGKDTQYF | TGTGCCAGCATAAATTTGGTAGCGGGAGGAAAAGATACGCAGTATTTT
TRBJ2-2 | TRBV27 | - | once | CASSLRRVTGELFF | TGTGCCAGCAGTTTAAGGAGAGTCACCGGGGAGCTGTTTTTT
TRBJ2-7 | TRBV6-1 | TRBD2 | - | CASWVRLAGGYEQYF | TGTGCCAGCTGGGTAAGACTAGCGGGAGGGTACGAGCAGTACTTC
TRBJ2-1 | TRBV5-4 | TRBD2 | - | CASSAGTSGVNEQFF | TGTGCCAGCAGTGCCGGGACTAGCGGGGTCAATGAGCAGTTCTTC
TRBJ2-7 | TRBV7-2 | - | - | CASTKGGTPTYAQYF | TGTGCCAGCACCAAGGGTGGGACACCAACCTACGCGCAGTACTTC
TRBJ2-3 | TRBV4-3 | TRBD2 | - | CASSQRWLAGGFDTDTQYF | TGCGCCAGCAGCCAAAGGTGGCTAGCGGGAGGGTTTGACACAGATACGCAGTATTTT
TRBJ1-2 | TRBV28 | - | - | CASSLPGLLGDF | TGTGCCAGCAGTCTTCCCGGGCTCCTAGGGGACTTC
TRBJ2-7 | TRBV2 | - | - | CASSVLVYEQYF | TGTGCCAGCAGTGTTTTAGTTTACGAGCAGTACTTC
TRBJ2-1 | TRBV9 | - | - | CASSVLAVSSYNEQFF | TGTGCCAGCAGCGTACTAGCCGTCAGCTCCTACAATGAGCAGTTCTTC
TRBJ2-1 | TRBV2 | - | - | CASSEGGSVVYEQFF | TGTGCCAGCAGTGAAGGAGGGTCGGTAGTATATGAGCAGTTCTTC
TRBJ2-7 | TRBV10-3 | TRBD2 | - | CATSGNYEQYF | TGTGCCACCAGCGGGAACTACGAGCAGTACTTC
TRBJ1-4 | TRBV28 | TRBD1 | - | CASSQGQGAPNEKLFF | TGTGCCAGCAGCCAGGGACAGGGGGCGCCTAATGAAAAACTGTTTTTT
TRBJ2-1 | TRBV7-2 | - | - | CASSLVRADSNEQFF | TGTGCCAGCAGCTTAGTCCGAGCGGACTCCAATGAGCAGTTCTTC
TRBJ2-5 | TRBV21-1 | - | - | CASSSMTSGMETQYF | TGTGCCAGCAGTTCTATGACTAGCGGGATGGAGACCCAGTACTTC
TRBJ1-1 | TRBV6-5 | - | once | CASSRDIRNTEAFF | TGTGCCAGCAGTAGGGACATAAGGAACACTGAAGCTTTCTTT
TRBJ2-7 | TRBV7-9 | - | - | CASSLAVSSYEQYF | TGTGCCAGCAGCTTAGCGGTGAGCTCCTACGAGCAGTACTTC
TRBJ2-1 | TRBV7-9 | TRBD2 | - | CASSSWTSGSNEQFF | TGTGCCAGCAGCTCTTGGACTAGCGGGAGTAATGAGCAGTTCTTC
TRBJ2-2 | TRBV9 | TRBD2 | - | CASSPSGTNTGELFF | TGTGCCAGCAGCCCTAGCGGGACTAACACCGGGGAGCTGTTTTTT
TRBJ2-7 | TRBV23-1 | - | - | CASSHSGVTALEQAYEQYF | TGCGCCAGCAGTCACTCCGGTGTGACGGCGCTCGAGCAGGCCTACGAGCAGTACTTC
TRBJ2-3 | TRBV2 | - | few | CASSVGTTSSTDTQYF | TGTGCCAGCAGTGTTGGGACAACCTCCTCCACAGATACGCAGTATTTT
TRBJ2-7 | TRBV10-1 | TRBD2 | - | CASSVYSGSYEQYF | TGCGCCAGCAGTGTATATAGCGGGTCCTACGAGCAGTACTTC
TRBJ2-7 | TRBV7-2 | - | - | CASSLSGYEQYF | TGTGCCAGCAGCTTATCGGGCTACGAGCAGTACTTC
TRBJ2-2 | TRBV15 | TRBD2 | - | CATSRKLAGGTGELFF | TGTGCCACCAGCAGAAAACTAGCGGGAGGGACCGGGGAGCTGTTTTTT
TRBJ2-7 | TRBV6-1 | - | few | CASSEVGRAYEQYF | TGTGCCAGCAGTGAAGTAGGGAGAGCCTACGAGCAGTACTTC
TRBJ2-2 | TRBV19 | TRBD1 | - | CASSFPDRDGELFF | TGTGCCAGTAGTTTTCCGGACAGGGACGGGGAGCTGTTTTTT
TRBJ2-1 | TRBV10-3 | - | - | CAISAGGNEQFF | TGTGCCATCAGTGCGGGCGGGAATGAGCAGTTCTTC
TRBJ2-5 | TRBV11-2 | - | - | CASSFRQYQETQYF | TGTGCCAGCAGCTTCCGACAGTACCAAGAGACCCAGTACTTC
TRBJ2-6 | TRBV29-1 | - | once | CSVEDRLYSGANVLTF | TGCAGCGTTGAGGACAGACTATACTCTGGGGCCAACGTCCTGACTTTC
TRBJ2-3 | TRBV27 | TRBD2 | few | CASSPRRLAGGTDTQYF | TGTGCCAGCAGTCCCCGACGACTAGCGGGCGGCACAGATACGCAGTATTTT
TRBJ1-1 | TRBV19 | - | once | CASSRRREMNTEAFF | TGTGCCAGTAGTAGGAGAAGAGAAATGAACACTGAAGCTTTCTTT
TRBJ1-1 | TRBV5-1 | - | - | CASSSEYMNTEAFF | TGCGCCAGCAGCTCTGAATACATGAACACTGAAGCTTTCTTT
TRBJ1-6 | TRBV5-8 | - | few | CASSLVGGSPLHF | TGTGCCAGCAGCTTGGTTGGGGGCTCACCCCTCCACTTT
TRBJ2-1 | TRBV5-1 | TRBD1 | - | CASSPGTGWNEQFF | TGCGCCAGCAGCCCCGGGACAGGGTGGAATGAGCAGTTCTTC